This paragraph reports one TCR beta chain. The target antigen is unknown. The entry originates in a study of cytomegalovirus exposure and HLA in healthy donors. PCR amplification relied on 60 Vbeta primers (plus 13 Jbeta primers). Method: immunoSEQ multiplex PCR; TCRdb's copy keeps in-frame clones and lacks some. In the table there are 100,000 or so clones, about 74% of which are singletons. V shed 5 bases and J 4 bases; nucleotides not matched to a gene: 0. Looked up from germline, CDR1 is GTSNPN and CDR2 is SVGIG (reference sequence). The CDR3 is 11 residues long. General study points: Overall, some 160 TCR beta chains were annotated as cytomegalovirus-associated. Looking again later, the authors saw that most CMV-associated TCR beta chains seemed HLA-restricted. The only immune exposure information that was available was CMV serostatus.

Sequencing was carried out using PBMCs. The source is a woman aged 18-30 years in good health and CMV-seropositive. The V gene is TRBV30, the J gene TRBJ2-3; TRBD1 matches at 7 bases. In DNA, the CDR3 is TGTGCCTGGGGGACAGCAGATACGCAGTATTTT. Translation: CAWGTADTQYF.